Listed below are T cell receptor beta chains from one sample, sequenced in a study of shared clonotypes between healthy human individuals. Sequencing used immunoSEQ multiplex PCR; TCRdb keeps in-frame clones, though not all of them. The sample holds over 800,000 clones, 92% seen once. Sequencing was carried out using naive CD8+ T cells sorted from blood. The receptor set was obtained from a man under 40 in good health. Both conserved end residues are part of each CDR3. The D gene is left open where the match is weak. Rows may omit the clone size; those that give it use once, few, many or a size class.

CDR3 | DNA | V | D | J | size
CSVEDRSLNSYEQYF | TGCAGCGTTGAAGATCGGAGCCTCAACTCCTACGAGCAGTACTTC | TRBV29-1 | . | TRBJ2-7 | .
CASSKTGTEAFF | TGTGCCAGCAGCAAGACAGGCACTGAAGCTTTCTTT | TRBV7-8 | . | TRBJ1-1 | .
CASSLYLSGGTGELFF | TGTGCCAGCAGCTTATATTTGTCAGGTGGCACCGGGGAGCTGTTTTTT | TRBV7-6 | . | TRBJ2-2 | .
CASSPSESYRQYF | TGTGCCAGCAGCCCCTCCGAGAGTTATAGGCAGTACTTC | TRBV9 | . | TRBJ2-7 | .
CASSLSPGSRRGGTDTQYF | TGTGCCAGCAGTTTGTCCCCCGGGAGTAGGCGAGGGGGCACAGATACGCAGTATTTT | TRBV27 | . | TRBJ2-3 | once
CASSRTGDGAYEQYF | TGCGCCAGCAGCCGGACTGGGGACGGAGCCTACGAGCAGTACTTC | TRBV4-1 | . | TRBJ2-7 | .
CASSFTGEETQYF | TGTGCCAGCAGTTTTACGGGAGAAGAGACCCAGTACTTC | TRBV27 | . | TRBJ2-5 | .
CASSLPVASGRSSTDTQYF | TGTGCCAGCAGCTTACCGGTGGCTAGCGGGAGGAGTAGCACAGATACGCAGTATTTT | TRBV7-2 | TRBD2 | TRBJ2-3 | .
CASSKGPLGTDTQYF | TGTGCCAGCAGCAAAGGACCCCTCGGCACAGATACGCAGTATTTT | TRBV7-2 | . | TRBJ2-3 | .
CASSRPSARQGATGELFF | TGTGCCAGCAGCCGACCCTCAGCGCGACAGGGGGCCACCGGGGAGCTGTTTTTT | TRBV5-6 | TRBD1 | TRBJ2-2 | .
CASSLSKGDRYSYEQYF | TGTGCCAGCAGTTTATCGAAGGGGGACAGGTACTCCTACGAGCAGTACTTC | TRBV27 | TRBD1 | TRBJ2-7 | .
CASSLVSRGKETQYF | TGCGCCAGCAGCTTGGTGTCCAGGGGAAAAGAGACCCAGTACTTC | TRBV5-1 | . | TRBJ2-5 | .
CASSLGSYNEQFF | TGTGCCAGCAGCTTAGGCAGCTACAATGAGCAGTTCTTC | TRBV7-2 | . | TRBJ2-1 | .
CAISEVGGPRNTEAFF | TGTGCCATCAGTGAGGTGGGGGGACCCAGGAACACTGAAGCTTTCTTT | TRBV10-3 | . | TRBJ1-1 | .
CASSSEQGWIYEQYF | TGTGCCAGCAGTAGTGAACAGGGTTGGATTTACGAGCAGTACTTC | TRBV27 | . | TRBJ2-7 | .
CASGKTATNTEAFF | TGTGCCAGCGGGAAGACAGCGACGAACACTGAAGCTTTCTTT | TRBV6-6 | . | TRBJ1-1 | once
CASSPGGYNEQFF | TGCGCCAGCAGCCCCGGGGGGTACAATGAGCAGTTCTTC | TRBV5-1 | TRBD2 | TRBJ2-1 | once
CASGLTSGRMDTQYF | TGTGCTAGTGGTTTGACTAGCGGGAGGATGGATACGCAGTATTTT | TRBV12-5 | TRBD2 | TRBJ2-3 | .
CASSQDRTSGWTQYF | TGCGCCAGCAGCCAAGACAGGACTAGCGGTTGGACCCAGTACTTC | TRBV4-3 | TRBD2 | TRBJ2-5 | .
CASSSDSLFNYGYTF | TGTGCCAGCAGTTCGGACAGTCTATTTAACTATGGCTACACCTTC | TRBV28 | . | TRBJ1-2 | .
CSAAPGSSYEQYF | TGCAGCGCCGCACCAGGGAGCTCCTACGAGCAGTACTTC | TRBV29-1 | . | TRBJ2-7 | .
CASSIRVSAYEQYF | TGTGCCAGTAGTATCCGGGTGAGTGCCTACGAGCAGTACTTC | TRBV19 | . | TRBJ2-7 | .
CASLSGTPPYEQYF | TGTGCCAGCCTTAGCGGGACCCCCCCCTACGAGCAGTACTTC | TRBV7-9 | TRBD2 | TRBJ2-7 | .
CASSQGLAGGDTQYF | TGCGCCAGCAGCCAAGGGCTAGCGGGAGGGGATACGCAGTATTTT | TRBV4-1 | TRBD2 | TRBJ2-3 | .
CASSVGTGRLVTSGKNEQFF | TGTGCCAGCAGCGTGGGGACAGGGAGGTTGGTGACTAGCGGGAAGAATGAGCAGTTCTTC | TRBV9 | TRBD2 | TRBJ2-1 | .
CASSPLDSGFYEQYF | TGTGCCAGCTCACCACTGGATAGCGGGTTCTACGAGCAGTACTTC | TRBV18 | TRBD2 | TRBJ2-7 | .
CASRAGSAIDEQFF | TGTGCCAGCAGGGCGGGCTCAGCAATCGATGAGCAGTTCTTC | TRBV28 | . | TRBJ2-1 | .
CASSLRLDPNEQFF | TGTGCCAGCAGCCTACGACTCGATCCGAATGAGCAGTTCTTC | TRBV7-2 | . | TRBJ2-1 | .
CASSLAEGQAYEQYF | TGTGCCAGCAGTTTAGCGGAGGGACAGGCCTACGAGCAGTACTTC | TRBV27 | TRBD1 | TRBJ2-7 | .
CSATWTSSEAFF | TGCAGCGCCACCTGGACGTCTTCTGAAGCTTTCTTT | TRBV29-1 | . | TRBJ1-1 | once
CASSLAFPTSLAEAFF | TGTGCCAGCAGCTTAGCGTTCCCGACTAGTTTAGCGGAAGCTTTCTTT | TRBV13 | . | TRBJ1-1 | .
CASSIMAGGTSYNEQFF | TGTGCCAGTAGTATTATGGCGGGAGGTACATCCTACAATGAGCAGTTCTTC | TRBV19 | TRBD2 | TRBJ2-1 | .
CATQTTTRIHEQYF | TGTGCCACCCAAACCACAACTCGAATCCACGAGCAGTACTTC | TRBV7-9 | . | TRBJ2-7 | once
CASGAEAKNIQYF | TGTGCCAGCGGGGCGGAGGCCAAAAACATTCAGTACTTC | TRBV6-5 | . | TRBJ2-4 | .
CASSQDVTSVYEQYF | TGCGCCAGCAGCCAAGATGTAACTAGCGTCTACGAGCAGTACTTC | TRBV4-3 | TRBD2 | TRBJ2-7 | .
CASSLEGQYYNEQFF | TGTGCCAGCAGCTTGGAGGGACAGTATTACAATGAGCAGTTCTTC | TRBV7-6 | . | TRBJ2-1 | .
CSVELAGGNTGELFF | TGCAGCGTTGAGCTAGCGGGAGGGAACACCGGGGAGCTGTTTTTT | TRBV29-1 | TRBD2 | TRBJ2-2 | .
CASSGGLVYGGIYNEQFF | TGTGCCAGTAGTGGGGGACTAGTGTACGGTGGGATCTACAATGAGCAGTTCTTC | TRBV19 | TRBD2 | TRBJ2-1 | .
CAISESSLEDTIYF | TGTGCCATCAGTGAGTCGTCACTGGAAGACACCATATATTTT | TRBV10-3 | . | TRBJ1-3 | .
CASSTRAGDSYNEQFF | TGTGCCAGTAGTACCCGGGCAGGGGATTCCTACAATGAGCAGTTCTTC | TRBV19 | . | TRBJ2-1 | .
CSVEWGNTEAFF | TGCAGCGTTGAATGGGGGAACACTGAAGCTTTCTTT | TRBV29-1 | . | TRBJ1-1 | .
CASSLGGMTGFGTEAFF | TGTGCCAGCAGCTTAGGGGGCATGACAGGGTTCGGCACTGAAGCTTTCTTT | TRBV7-6 | TRBD1 | TRBJ1-1 | .
CASSDLTGEQYF | TGTGCCAGCAGCGATTTGACGGGAGAGCAGTACTTC | TRBV7-6 | . | TRBJ2-7 | .
CASREGQLNTEAFF | TGTGCCAGCAGGGAAGGGCAGTTGAACACTGAAGCTTTCTTT | TRBV6-5 | . | TRBJ1-1 | .
CASSLAGGGYEQYF | TGCGCCAGCAGCTTGGCAGGGGGCGGTTACGAGCAGTACTTC | TRBV5-1 | TRBD1 | TRBJ2-7 | .
CASGNTEAFF | TGTGCCAGCGGAAACACTGAAGCTTTCTTT | TRBV6-5 | . | TRBJ1-1 | .
CASSGTSGSYNEQFF | TGTGCCAGCAGTGGGACTAGCGGTTCCTACAATGAGCAGTTCTTC | TRBV2 | TRBD2 | TRBJ2-1 | once
CASSWQGARNTEAFF | TGTGCCAGTAGTTGGCAGGGGGCCCGGAACACTGAAGCTTTCTTT | TRBV19 | TRBD1 | TRBJ1-1 | .
CASRTGTGYNEQFF | TGTGCCAGCAGAACCGGGACAGGGTACAATGAGCAGTTCTTC | TRBV6-1 | TRBD1 | TRBJ2-1 | .